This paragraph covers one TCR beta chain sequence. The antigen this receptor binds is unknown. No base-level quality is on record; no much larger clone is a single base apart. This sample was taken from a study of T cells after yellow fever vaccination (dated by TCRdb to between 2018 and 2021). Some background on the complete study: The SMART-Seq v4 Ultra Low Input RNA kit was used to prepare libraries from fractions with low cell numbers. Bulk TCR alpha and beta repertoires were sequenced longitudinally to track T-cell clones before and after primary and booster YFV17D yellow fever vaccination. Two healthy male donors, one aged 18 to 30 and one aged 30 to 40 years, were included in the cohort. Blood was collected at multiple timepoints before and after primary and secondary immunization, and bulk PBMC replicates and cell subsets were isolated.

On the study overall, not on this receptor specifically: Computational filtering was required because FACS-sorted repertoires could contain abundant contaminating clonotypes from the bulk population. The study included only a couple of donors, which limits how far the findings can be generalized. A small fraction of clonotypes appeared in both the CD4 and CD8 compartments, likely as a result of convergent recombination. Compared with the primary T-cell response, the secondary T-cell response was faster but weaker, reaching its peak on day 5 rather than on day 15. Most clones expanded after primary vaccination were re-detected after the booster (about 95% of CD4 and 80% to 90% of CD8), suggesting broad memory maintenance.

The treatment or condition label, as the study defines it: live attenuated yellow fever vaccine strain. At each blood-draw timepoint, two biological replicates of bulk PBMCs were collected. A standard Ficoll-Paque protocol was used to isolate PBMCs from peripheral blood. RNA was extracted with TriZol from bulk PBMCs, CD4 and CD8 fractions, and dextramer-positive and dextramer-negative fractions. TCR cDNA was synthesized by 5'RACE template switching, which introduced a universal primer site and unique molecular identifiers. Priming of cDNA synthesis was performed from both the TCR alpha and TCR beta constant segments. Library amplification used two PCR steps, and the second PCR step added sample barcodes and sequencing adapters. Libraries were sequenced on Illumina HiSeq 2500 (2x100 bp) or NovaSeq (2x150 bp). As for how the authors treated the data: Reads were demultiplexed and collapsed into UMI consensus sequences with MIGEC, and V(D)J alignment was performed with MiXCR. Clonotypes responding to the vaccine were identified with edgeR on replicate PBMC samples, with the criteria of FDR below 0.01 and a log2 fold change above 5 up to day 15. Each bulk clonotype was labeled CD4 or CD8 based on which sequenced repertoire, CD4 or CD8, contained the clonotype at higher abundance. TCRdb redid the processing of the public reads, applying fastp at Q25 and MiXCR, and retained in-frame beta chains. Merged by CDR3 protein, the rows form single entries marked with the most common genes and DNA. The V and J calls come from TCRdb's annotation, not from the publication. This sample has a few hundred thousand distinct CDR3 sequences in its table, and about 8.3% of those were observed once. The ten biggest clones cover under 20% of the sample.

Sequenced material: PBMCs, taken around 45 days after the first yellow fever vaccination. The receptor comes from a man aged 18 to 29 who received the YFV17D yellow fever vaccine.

The nucleotides are TGTGCCAGCAGTCTCCTTACGTCTGGAGGGTTGGACGACGAGCAGTACTTC. The encoded protein is CASSLLTSGGLDDEQYF. The chain is assembled from TRBV28 and TRBJ2-7, and TRBD2 may be the D gene, going by 6 matching bases. V loses 5 bases of germline sequence and J loses 5 bases, and the interval between the two ends is 25 bases. From the cysteine up to the phenylalanine, the CDR3 has a length of 17 residues. The only DNA kept is the CDR3, 51 bases in frame from the first base. CDR1 is given as MDHEN and CDR2 as SYDVKM, both from the germline V gene.